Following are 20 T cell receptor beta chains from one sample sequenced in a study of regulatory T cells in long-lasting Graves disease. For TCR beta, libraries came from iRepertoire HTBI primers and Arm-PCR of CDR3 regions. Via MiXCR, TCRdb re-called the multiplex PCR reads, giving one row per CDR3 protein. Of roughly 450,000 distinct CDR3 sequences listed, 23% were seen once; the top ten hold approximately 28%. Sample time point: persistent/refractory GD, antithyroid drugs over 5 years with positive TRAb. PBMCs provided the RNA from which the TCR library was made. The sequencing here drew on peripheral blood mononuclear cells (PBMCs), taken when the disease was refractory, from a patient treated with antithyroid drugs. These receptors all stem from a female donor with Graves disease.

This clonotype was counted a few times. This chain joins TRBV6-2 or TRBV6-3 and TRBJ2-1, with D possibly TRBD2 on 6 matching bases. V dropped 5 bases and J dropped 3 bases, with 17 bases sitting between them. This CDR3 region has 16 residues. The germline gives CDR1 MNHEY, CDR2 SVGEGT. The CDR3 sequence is CASSSRVSGYYNEQFF. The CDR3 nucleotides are TGTGCCAGCAGTAGCCGGGTTAGCGGCTACTACAATGAGCAGTTCTTC.

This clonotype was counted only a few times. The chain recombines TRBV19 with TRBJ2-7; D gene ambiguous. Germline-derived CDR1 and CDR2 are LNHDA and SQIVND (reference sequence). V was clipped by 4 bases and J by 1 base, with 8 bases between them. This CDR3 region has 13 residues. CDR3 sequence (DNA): TGTGCCAGTAGTAATATGGTTTCCTACGAGCAGTACTTC. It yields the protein CASSNMVSYEQYF.

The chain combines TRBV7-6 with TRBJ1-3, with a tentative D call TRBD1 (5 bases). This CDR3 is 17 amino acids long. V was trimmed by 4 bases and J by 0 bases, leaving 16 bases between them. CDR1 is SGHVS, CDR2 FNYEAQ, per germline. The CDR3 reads CASSSFKGRDSGNTIYF. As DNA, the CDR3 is TGTGCCAGCAGCTCATTTAAGGGACGGGACTCTGGAAACACCATATATTTT. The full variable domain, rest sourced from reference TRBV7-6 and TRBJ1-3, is GAGVSQSPRYKVTKRGQDVALRCDPISGHVSLYWYRQALGQGPEFLTYFNYEAQQDKSGLPNDRFSAERPEGSISTLTIQRTEQRDSAMYRCASSSFKGRDSGNTIYFGEGSWLTVV.

For the CDR3, the DNA is TGTGCCAGCAGCGGTCCGACGGTACTCTATGGCTACACCTTC. Amino acids: CASSGPTVLYGYTF. The chain couples TRBV7-2 to TRBJ1-2; D is unclear. CDR3 length equals 14 residues. V dropped 5 bases and J dropped 4 bases, with 14 bases sitting between them. Germline assignment: CDR1 SGHTA and CDR2 FQGNSA.

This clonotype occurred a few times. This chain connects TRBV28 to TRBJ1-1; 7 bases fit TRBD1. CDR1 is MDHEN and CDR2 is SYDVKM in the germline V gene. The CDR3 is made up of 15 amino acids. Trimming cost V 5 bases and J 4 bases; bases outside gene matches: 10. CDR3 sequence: CASSAYRGDGTEAFF. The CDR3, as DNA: TGTGCCAGCAGTGCCTACAGGGGTGACGGCACTGAAGCTTTCTTT. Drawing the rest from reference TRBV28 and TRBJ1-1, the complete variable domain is DVKVTQSSRYLVKRTGEKVFLECVQDMDHENMFWYRQDPGLGLRLIYFSYDVKMKEKGDIPEGYSVSREKKERFSLILESASTNQTSMYLCASSAYRGDGTEAFFGQGTRLTVV.

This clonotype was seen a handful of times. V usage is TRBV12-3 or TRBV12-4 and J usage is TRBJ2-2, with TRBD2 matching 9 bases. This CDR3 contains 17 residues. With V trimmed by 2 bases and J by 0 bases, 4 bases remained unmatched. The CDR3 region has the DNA TGTGCCAGCAGTTTACGTAGCGGGAGAGCGAACACCGGGGAGCTGTTTTTT. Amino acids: CASSLRSGRANTGELFF.

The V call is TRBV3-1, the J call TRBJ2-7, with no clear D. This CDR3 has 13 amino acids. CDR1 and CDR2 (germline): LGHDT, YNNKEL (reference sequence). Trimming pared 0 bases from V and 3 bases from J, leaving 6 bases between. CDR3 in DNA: TGTGCCAGCAGCCAAGAAAACCGCTACGAGCAGTACTTC. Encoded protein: CASSQENRYEQYF.

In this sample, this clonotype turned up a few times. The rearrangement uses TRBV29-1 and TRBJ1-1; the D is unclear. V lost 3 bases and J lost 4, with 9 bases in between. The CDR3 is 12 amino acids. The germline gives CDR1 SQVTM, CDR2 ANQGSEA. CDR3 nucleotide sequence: TGCAGCGTTGATAAGGGCCCCACTGAAGCTTTCTTT. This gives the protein CSVDKGPTEAFF.

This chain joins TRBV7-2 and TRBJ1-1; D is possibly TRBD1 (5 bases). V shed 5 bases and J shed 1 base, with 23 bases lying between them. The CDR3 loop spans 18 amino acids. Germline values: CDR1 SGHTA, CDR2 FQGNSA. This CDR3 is CASSLWGGGIGANTEAFF. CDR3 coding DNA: TGTGCCAGCAGCCTATGGGGGGGGGGTATTGGAGCGAACACTGAAGCTTTCTTT.

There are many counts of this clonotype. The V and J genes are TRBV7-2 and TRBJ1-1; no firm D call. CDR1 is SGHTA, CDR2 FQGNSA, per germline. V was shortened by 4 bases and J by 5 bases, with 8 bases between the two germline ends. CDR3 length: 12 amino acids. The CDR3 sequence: CASSSTRTEAFF. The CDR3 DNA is TGTGCCAGCAGCTCGACAAGGACTGAAGCTTTCTTT.

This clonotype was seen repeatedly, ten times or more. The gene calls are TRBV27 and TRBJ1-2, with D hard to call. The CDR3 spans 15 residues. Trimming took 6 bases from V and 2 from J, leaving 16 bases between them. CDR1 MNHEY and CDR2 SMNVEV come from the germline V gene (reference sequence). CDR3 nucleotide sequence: TGTGCCAGCAGAATCGGTCATCAAGGCAACTATGGCTACACCTTC. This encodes CASRIGHQGNYGYTF.

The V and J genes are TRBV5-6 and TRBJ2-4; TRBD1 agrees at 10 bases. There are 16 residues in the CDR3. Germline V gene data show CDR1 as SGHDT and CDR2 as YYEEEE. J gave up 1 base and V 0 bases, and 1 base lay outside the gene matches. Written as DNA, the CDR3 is TGTGCCAGCAGCTTGGCGGGACAGGGGGCCAAAAACATTCAGTACTTC. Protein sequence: CASSLAGQGAKNIQYF.

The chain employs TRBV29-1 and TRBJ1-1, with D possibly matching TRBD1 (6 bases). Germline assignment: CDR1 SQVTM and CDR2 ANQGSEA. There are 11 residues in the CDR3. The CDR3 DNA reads TGCGGGGGGACACTGAACACTGAAGCTTTCTTT. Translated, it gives CGGTLNTEAFF.

The CDR3 here is CASSQPFRGPGTGELFF. The CDR3 DNA reads as TGCGCCAGCAGCCAACCATTCAGGGGACCCGGCACCGGGGAGCTGTTTTTT. The chain recombines TRBV4-1 with TRBJ2-2, with a tentative D call TRBD1 (6 bases). Germline lookup yields CDR1 MGHRA and CDR2 YSYEKL. Trimming left V 2 bases short and J 4 bases short, with 17 bases between. The CDR3 is 17 residues long.

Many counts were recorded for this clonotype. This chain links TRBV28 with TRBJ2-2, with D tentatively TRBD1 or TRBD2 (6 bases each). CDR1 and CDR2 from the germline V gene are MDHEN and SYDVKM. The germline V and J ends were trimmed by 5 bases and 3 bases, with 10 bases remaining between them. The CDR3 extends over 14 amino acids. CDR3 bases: TGTGCCAGCAGTACAGGGAGGTACACCGGGGAGCTGTTTTTT. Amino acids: CASSTGRYTGELFF.

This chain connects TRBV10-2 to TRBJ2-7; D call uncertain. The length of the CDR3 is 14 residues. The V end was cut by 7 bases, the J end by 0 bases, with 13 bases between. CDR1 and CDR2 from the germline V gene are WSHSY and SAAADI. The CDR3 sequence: CASKNSESSYEQYF. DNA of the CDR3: TGCGCCAGCAAGAACTCGGAGAGCTCCTACGAGCAGTACTTC.

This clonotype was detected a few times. The CDR3 here is CATSRELGSSGNTIYF. In DNA form, the CDR3 reads TGTGCCACCAGCAGAGAACTAGGTAGCTCTGGAAACACCATATATTTT. The chain recombines TRBV15 with TRBJ1-3; D ambiguous. V was shortened by 0 bases and J by 0 bases, with 9 bases between the two germline ends. Germline-derived CDR1 and CDR2 are LNHNV and YYDKDF (reference sequence). This CDR3 is built from 16 residues.

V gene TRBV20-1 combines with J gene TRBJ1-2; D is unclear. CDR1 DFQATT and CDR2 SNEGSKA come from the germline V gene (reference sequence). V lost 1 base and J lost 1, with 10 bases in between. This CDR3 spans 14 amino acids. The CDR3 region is CSARGDGSNYGYTF. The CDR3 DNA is TGCAGTGCTAGAGGGGATGGCAGTAACTATGGCTACACCTTC.

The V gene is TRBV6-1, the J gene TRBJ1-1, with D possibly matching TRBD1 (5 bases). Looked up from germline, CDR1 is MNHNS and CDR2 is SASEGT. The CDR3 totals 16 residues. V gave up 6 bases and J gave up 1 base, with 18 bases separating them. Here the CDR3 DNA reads TGTGCCAGCAGCTTCTCATCAGGGAGCGGGAACACTGAAGCTTTCTTT. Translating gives CASSFSSGSGNTEAFF.

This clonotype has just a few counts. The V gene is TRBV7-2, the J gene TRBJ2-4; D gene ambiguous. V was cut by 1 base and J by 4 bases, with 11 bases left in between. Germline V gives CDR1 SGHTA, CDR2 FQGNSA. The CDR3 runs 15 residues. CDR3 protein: CASSLVGQVKNIQYF. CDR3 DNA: TGTGCCAGCAGCTTAGTTGGTCAGGTGAAAAACATTCAGTACTTC.